This paragraph covers one T cell receptor beta chain sequence. The antigen is undetermined. Definition of naive CD8+ T cells rested on a CD45RO-CCR7+CD27+CD95- profile. The CDR3 has 16 residues. The sample originates from a study of CXCR3-negative and CXCR3-positive naive CD8 T cells. Findings of the study overall: Naive CXCR3-negative cells resembled naive CXCR3-positive cells in TRBV-TRBJ usage; memory cells differed. Memory CD8+ cells showed much lower diversity, while both naive subsets were comparably high. CXCR3-positive naive cells had more hydrophobic TRB CDR3s than CXCR3-negative naive cells.

Via 5' RACE with UMI labels, TRB cDNA libraries were prepared. TCRdb reprocessed the 5' RACE reads and keeps a single row for each CDR3 protein, giving no DNA. This repertoire comprises approximately 66,000 distinct CDR3 sequences; its ten largest clones make up approximately 1.5%. The chain joins TRBV21-1 to TRBJ1-5; lacking DNA, the TRBD1 call made by TCRdb goes unchecked. TRBV21-1 is a documented pseudogene. The receptor's source is a human donor in good health. Some clones in this sample may be carry-over from other donors' samples. The sequencing input was naive CXCR3- CD8+ T cells from blood. As for subset: CD45RO-CCR7+CD27+CD95- naive CD8+ T cells lacking CXCR3 (TNR3-). Here the CDR3 reads CASSKVPRQINQPQHF.